These 26 T cell receptor beta chains originate from one sample sequenced in a study of cytomegalovirus exposure and HLA in healthy donors. Both 60 Vbeta primers and 13 Jbeta primers went into the PCR. Data came from immunoSEQ multiplex PCR; TCRdb stores just in-frame clones and leaves some out. With some 110,000 clones in the sample, the ten largest clones hold roughly 1%. Sequenced input: PBMCs. The receptors come from a man aged 18 to 29 in good health and CMV-seronegative.

V usage is TRBV5-1 and J usage is TRBJ2-5; TRBD2 matches at 11 bases. Trimming at V came to 3 bases and at J to 3 bases, leaving 1 base not matched to a gene. CDR1 SGHRS and CDR2 YFSETQ come from the germline V gene. The CDR3 runs to 14 residues. CDR3 amino acids: CASSYSGGEETQYF. The DNA for the CDR3 is TGCGCCAGCAGCTATAGCGGGGGGGAAGAGACCCAGTACTTC.

V is TRBV15 and J is TRBJ2-5, with D perhaps matching TRBD1 (6 bases). Germline CDR1 reads LNHNV; CDR2 reads YYDKDF (reference sequence). The CDR3 runs to 15 residues. V was trimmed by 0 bases and J by 9 bases, leaving 17 bases between them. The CDR3, as DNA: TGTGCCACCAGCAGAGATCCCAGGGGATCTCTGGCCCAGTACTTC. It codes for CATSRDPRGSLAQYF. Full variable domain (outside the CDR3, taken from reference TRBV15 and TRBJ2-5): DAMVIQNPRYQVTQFGKPVTLSCSQTLNHNVMYWYQQKSSQAPKLLFHYYDKDFNNEADTPDNFQSRRPNTSFCFLDIRSPGLGDTAMYLCATSRDPRGSLAQYFGPGTRLLVL.

The genes are TRBV5-4 and TRBJ1-2, with D possibly TRBD1 on 5 matching bases. V was clipped by 4 bases and J by 8 bases, with 15 bases between them. This CDR3 is built from 13 residues. Germline-derived CDR1 and CDR2 are SGHNT and YYREEE (reference sequence). CDR3 nucleotides: TGTGCCAGCAGCCGGGACCGGGAGCGCGGCTACACCTTC. Its translation: CASSRDRERGYTF.

The chain links TRBV30 to TRBJ1-1, with D perhaps matching TRBD1 (5 bases). Trimming stripped 2 bases from V and 4 bases from J, with 5 bases between. Germline values: CDR1 GTSNPN, CDR2 SVGIG (reference sequence). The CDR3 contains 11 residues. CDR3 coding DNA: TGTGCCTGGAGTAGGGGCACTGAAGCTTTCTTT. This encodes CAWSRGTEAFF. Full variable domain (missing parts from reference TRBV30 and TRBJ1-1): SQTIHQWPATLVQPVGSPLSLECTVEGTSNPNLYWYRQAAGRGLQLLFYSVGIGQISSEVPQNLSASRPQDRQFILSSKKLLLSDSGFYLCAWSRGTEAFFGQGTRLTVV.

This chain links TRBV28 with TRBJ2-7, with a possible D match to TRBD2 (5 bases). CDR1 and CDR2 from the germline V gene are MDHEN and SYDVKM. The V gene lost 11 bases and the J gene lost 2 bases, with 19 bases spanning the gap. The CDR3 is 14 residues long. This CDR3 is CASDRGLGAYEQYF. The DNA of the CDR3 is TGTGCCTCAGATCGAGGACTGGGAGCCTACGAGCAGTACTTC.

The chain joins TRBV27 to TRBJ2-5; 7 bases line up with TRBD2. This CDR3 is built from 15 residues. Germline V CDR1 and CDR2: MNHEY, SMNVEV (reference sequence). The V and J ends lost 5 bases and 4 bases, in that order; junction bases with no gene match: 10. The CDR3 loop reads CASSVLGTIGETQYF. The CDR3 nucleotides are TGTGCCAGCAGTGTCCTCGGGACTATAGGAGAGACCCAGTACTTC.

The CDR3 spells CASSLRTGYEQYF. Written as DNA, the CDR3 is TGTGCCAGCAGTTTACGGACGGGATACGAGCAGTACTTC. The chain combines TRBV28 with TRBJ2-7, with D maybe TRBD2 (5 bases). CDR1 is MDHEN, CDR2 SYDVKM, per germline. Deletions cut 2 bases from V and 4 bases from J, with 9 bases between. There are 13 residues in the CDR3.

In DNA form, the CDR3 reads TGTGCCAGCAGCCAGTCCGGGACAGGGGTGGTCGGGCAACAAGAGACCCAGTACTTC. Translated, it gives CASSQSGTGVVGQQETQYF. The V call is TRBV4-2, the J call TRBJ2-5; 10 bases are a match to TRBD1. The trim removed 3 bases at V and 2 bases at J, leaving 15 bases unmatched. Germline values: CDR1 LGHNA, CDR2 YNFKEQ. The CDR3 is 19 residues long.

V gene TRBV19 combines with J gene TRBJ2-7; 8 bases match TRBD1. Trimming took 6 bases from V and 1 from J; bases not matched to a gene: 2. Germline values: CDR1 LNHDA, CDR2 SQIVND (reference sequence). This CDR3 contains 13 residues. The CDR3 DNA sequence: TGTGCCAGTAGCCGGGACAGGTCCTACGAGCAGTACTTC. Protein product: CASSRDRSYEQYF. The whole variable domain, filled in from reference TRBV19 and TRBJ2-7, reads DGGITQSPKYLFRKEGQNVTLSCEQNLNHDAMYWYRQDPGQGLRLIYYSQIVNDFQKGDIAEGYSVSREKKESFPLTVTSAQKNPTAFYLCASSRDRSYEQYFGPGTRLTVT.

V usage is TRBV7-9 and J usage is TRBJ2-5; 8 bases map to TRBD1. V lost 5 bases, J lost 1 base, and 3 bases stayed unmatched. The CDR3 loop spans 14 amino acids. Germline values: CDR1 SEHNR, CDR2 FQNEAQ (reference sequence). The CDR3 here is CASSKTGVQETQYF. Written as DNA, the CDR3 is TGTGCCAGCAGCAAGACAGGGGTCCAAGAGACCCAGTACTTC.

This chain uses TRBV12-5 with TRBJ1-1; 9 bases match TRBD1. Germline V gene sequence: CDR1 LGHNT, CDR2 FRNRAP. This CDR3 is built from 16 residues. With V trimmed by 3 bases and J by 5 bases, 10 bases remained unmatched. CDR3 in DNA: TGTGCTAGTGGTTTTGGGACAGGGATGAGGTGGACTGAAGCTTTCTTT. This encodes CASGFGTGMRWTEAFF.

The rearrangement joins TRBV5-6 to TRBJ1-2; 9 bases agree with TRBD1. From germline, CDR1 is SGHDT and CDR2 YYEEEE. This CDR3 region has 15 residues. J was trimmed by 1 base and V by 5 bases; bases with no gene match: 6. The CDR3 sequence is CASSRRTGVNYGYTF. The CDR3 DNA reads as TGTGCCAGCAGTCGCCGGACAGGGGTTAACTATGGCTACACCTTC.

The chain has TRBV6-5 and TRBJ2-5; 7 nucleotides line up with TRBD1. The germline V gene encodes CDR1 MNHEY and CDR2 SVGAGI. The CDR3 runs to 15 residues. After removal of 5 bases from V and 4 bases from J, the junction contained 10 bases not matched to a gene. The chain's CDR3 is CASSPLTGWGETQYF. CDR3 sequence (DNA): TGTGCCAGCAGTCCTTTGACAGGGTGGGGAGAGACCCAGTACTTC.

This chain links TRBV7-2 with TRBJ1-1; weak D call: TRBD1 (5 bases). Trimming pared 5 bases from V and 6 bases from J, leaving 13 bases between. CDR3 size: 13 residues. The germline V gene encodes CDR1 SGHTA and CDR2 FQGNSA. For the CDR3, the DNA is TGTGCCAGCAGCCCGCCCGGGGGGTCTGAAGCTTTCTTT. Amino acid sequence: CASSPPGGSEAFF.

This chain uses TRBV30 with TRBJ2-1; D ambiguous. Germline lookup yields CDR1 GTSNPN and CDR2 SVGIG (reference sequence). The ends were cut back, 0 bases at V and 10 bases at J, with 10 bases in the middle. The CDR3 is made up of 12 amino acids. Written as DNA, the CDR3 is TGTGCCTGGAGTGTACAGCACTTAGAGCAGTTCTTC. The encoded protein is CAWSVQHLEQFF.

Comments on this clone: Other DNA sequences in the sample encode the same CDR3. This chain joins TRBV28 and TRBJ1-1; no clear D. This CDR3 comprises 14 residues. V was cut by 4 bases and J by 7 bases, with 16 bases left in between. Germline V CDR1 and CDR2: MDHEN, SYDVKM. The chain's CDR3 is CASSSYLRVDEAFF. The CDR3 nucleotides read TGTGCCAGCAGTTCCTATCTCCGGGTAGATGAAGCTTTCTTT.

The chain employs TRBV30 and TRBJ1-1; TRBD1 matches at 7 bases. Trimming removed 3 bases from V and 4 bases from J; junction bases left unmatched: 11. CDR1 and CDR2 from the germline V gene are GTSNPN and SVGIG (reference sequence). The CDR3 runs to 15 residues. The DNA of the CDR3 is TGTGCCTGGAGAATTCCGGGACAGTCAAGCACTGAAGCTTTCTTT. This gives the protein CAWRIPGQSSTEAFF.

This sequence joins TRBV6-5 and TRBJ1-2; D remains unclear. The length of the CDR3 is 14 residues. Germline V gives CDR1 MNHEY, CDR2 SVGAGI. Trimming pared 2 bases from V and 2 bases from J, leaving 9 bases between. The CDR3 spells CASSYDGGNYGYTF. The CDR3 DNA reads as TGTGCCAGCAGTTACGACGGCGGGAACTATGGCTACACCTTC.

The J gene is TRBJ1-1, the V gene TRBV19; D may be TRBD1 (6 bases). CDR1 LNHDA and CDR2 SQIVND come from the germline V gene (reference sequence). The CDR3 is 18 amino acids. V was clipped by 3 bases and J by 4 bases, with 24 bases between them. The DNA for the CDR3 is TGTGCCAGTAGTATTACAGGGCTGCCTCGCACGGCGGGCACTGAAGCTTTCTTT. Its protein product is CASSITGLPRTAGTEAFF.

The rearrangement joins TRBV25-1 to TRBJ1-1; 7 bases line up with TRBD1. The CDR3 loop spans 13 amino acids. The germline V gene encodes CDR1 MGHDK and CDR2 SYGVNS. Germline trimming cut 1 base from V and 4 bases from J; bases unmatched to any gene: 0. The CDR3 DNA sequence: TGTGCCAGCAGTGAATCAGGGGGCACTGAAGCTTTCTTT. As protein: CASSESGGTEAFF.

This chain uses TRBV19 with TRBJ1-6, with TRBD1 as a possible D gene (5 bases). The ends were cut back, 0 bases at V and 10 bases at J, with 19 bases in the middle. CDR3 length: 17 residues. Germline CDR1 and CDR2: LNHDA and SQIVND (reference sequence). CDR3 sequence (DNA): TGTGCCAGTAGTATAGAGCGCAGGGTACTTTATGGCTCACCCCTCCACTTT. The encoded protein is CASSIERRVLYGSPLHF. Full variable domain (outside the CDR3, taken from reference TRBV19 and TRBJ1-6): DGGITQSPKYLFRKEGQNVTLSCEQNLNHDAMYWYRQDPGQGLRLIYYSQIVNDFQKGDIAEGYSVSREKKESFPLTVTSAQKNPTAFYLCASSIERRVLYGSPLHFGNGTRLTVT.

V usage is TRBV25-1 and J usage is TRBJ2-6; D unresolved. The germline gives CDR1 MGHDK, CDR2 SYGVNS. This CDR3 contains 13 residues. With 5 bases removed from V and 0 bases from J, the gap between germline ends came to 2 bases. The CDR3: CASSHSGANVLTF. DNA for the CDR3: TGTGCCAGCAGTCACTCTGGGGCCAACGTCCTGACTTTC.

This chain uses TRBV7-2 with TRBJ2-2; 8 nucleotides line up with TRBD2. CDR3 size: 16 residues. CDR1 is SGHTA and CDR2 is FQGNSA in the germline V gene. V was pared by 7 bases and J by 4 bases, with 11 bases of the junction left unmatched. In DNA, the CDR3 is TGTGCCAGCAACCCATCCGTAGCGGGACTCACCGGGGAGCTGTTTTTT. Translating gives CASNPSVAGLTGELFF.

The rearrangement links TRBV5-1 to TRBJ2-1; D may be TRBD2 (5 bases). V lost 3 bases, J lost 9 bases, and 13 bases lay in between. Germline V gives CDR1 SGHRS, CDR2 YFSETQ. The CDR3 sequence is 13 residues long. The CDR3 is CASSSLLGGEQFF. As DNA, the CDR3 is TGCGCCAGCAGCTCGCTCCTAGGAGGTGAGCAGTTCTTC.

J is TRBJ1-2 and V is TRBV5-4, with 7 bases fitting TRBD1. Looked up from germline, CDR1 is SGHNT and CDR2 is YYREEE (reference sequence). Trimming took 4 bases from V and 4 from J; bases not matched to a gene: 10. The CDR3 runs 15 residues. The CDR3: CASSRSTGYGYGYTF. In DNA form, the CDR3 reads TGTGCCAGCAGCCGCTCGACAGGGTATGGCTATGGCTACACCTTC.

CDR3 amino acids: CASSPVAGEQYF. The CDR3 DNA sequence: TGTGCCAGCAGCCCGGTAGCGGGGGAGCAGTACTTC. This sequence joins TRBV7-2 and TRBJ2-7, with 8 bases matching TRBD2. The V segment lost 5 bases and the J segment 7 bases; nucleotides outside the gene matches: 4. CDR1 is SGHTA, CDR2 FQGNSA, per germline. The CDR3 consists of 12 residues.